The 2 T cell receptor beta chains in this list originate from one sample, sequenced in a study of CD8 T cells in ankylosing spondylitis. TCRdb passed the 5' RACE reads through MiXCR, listing each CDR3 protein once. The sample holds fewer than 550,000 distinct CDR3 sequences, over 4% seen once. Study-wide results and limits: The study identified a TCR beta motif of under 10 highly homologous variants that appeared characteristic of ankylosing spondylitis blood.

The antigens these receptors bind are not known. Sequenced: blood, either unsorted or a sorted T cell fraction (not recorded which). These receptors were taken from a male donor with ankylosing spondylitis.

Many counts were recorded for this clonotype. The chain couples TRBV20-1 to TRBJ2-1, with D unresolved. V was clipped by 6 bases and J by 1 base, with 10 bases between them. Germline V lookup: CDR1 DFQATT, CDR2 SNEGSKA (reference sequence). The CDR3 consists of 13 residues. This CDR3 reads CSAPFGSYNEQFF. CDR3 nucleotides: TGCAGTGCCCCCTTCGGATCCTACAATGAGCAGTTCTTC.

This clonotype was detected many times. The rearrangement joins TRBV5-1 to TRBJ1-2; 8 nucleotides match TRBD1. Germline-derived CDR1 and CDR2 are SGHRS and YFSETQ. The CDR3 sequence is 15 residues long. With V trimmed by 4 bases and J by 8 bases, 13 bases remained unmatched. The CDR3 sequence is CASSPEPGQAIGYTF. The DNA for the CDR3 is TGCGCCAGCAGCCCAGAGCCGGGACAGGCTATCGGCTACACCTTC.